A selection of T cell receptor beta chains follows, all from one sample in a study of T cells in Graves' hyperthyroidism and ophthalmopathy. A single record per CDR3 protein comes from TCRdb applying MiXCR to the multiplex PCR reads. The profile shows approximately 870,000 distinct CDR3 sequences, 38% of them singletons. Sequenced input: blood. The source is a man in his late teens or twenties with Graves' hyperthyroidism. Both conserved end residues are part of each CDR3. D genes are given only for firm matches. A clone size is listed for some rows: how often the clone was seen (once, few, many), or a class if it is expanded.

size: once; V: TRBV4-1; D: TRBD1; J: TRBJ2-7; DNA: TGCGCCAGCAGCCACCTACCGGGACAGGGTTTTCCCGAGCAGTACTTC; CDR3: CASSHLPGQGFPEQYF
size: few; V: TRBV12-3/TRBV12-4; D: TRBD1; J: TRBJ1-2; DNA: TGTGCCAGCAGCTATCGGACAGGCGGTTATGGCTACACCTTC; CDR3: CASSYRTGGYGYTF
size: NA; V: TRBV20-1; D: TRBD1; J: TRBJ1-1; DNA: TGCAGTGCCAGCTCTAACAGGGGGCGTAGCACTGAAGCTTTCTTT; CDR3: CSASSNRGRSTEAFF
size: NA; V: TRBV20-1; D: NA; J: TRBJ1-5; DNA: TGCAGTGCGCGACGGGGGGGGCAAAATACTGGCAATCAGCCCCAGCATTTT; CDR3: CSARRGGQNTGNQPQHF
size: many; V: TRBV10-3; D: NA; J: TRBJ1-1; DNA: TGTGCCATCAGTGAGTATCCGGGGAGGAACACTGAAGCTTTCTTT; CDR3: CAISEYPGRNTEAFF
size: NA; V: TRBV19; D: NA; J: TRBJ1-1; DNA: TGTGCCAGTAGTATAGATCCAGGACTGTCTGAAGCTTTCTTT; CDR3: CASSIDPGLSEAFF
size: many; V: TRBV7-9; D: TRBD1; J: TRBJ1-2; DNA: TGTGCCAGCAGCGCGGACAGGATCTATGGCTACACCTTC; CDR3: CASSADRIYGYTF
size: NA; V: TRBV15; D: TRBD1; J: TRBJ1-6; DNA: TGTGCCACCAGCAGGGGGAGGGACAGGGCTTCACCCCTCCACTTT; CDR3: CATSRGRDRASPLHF
size: NA; V: TRBV29-1; D: NA; J: TRBJ2-7; DNA: TGCAGCGTTGAGGGACAGTACTTC; CDR3: CSVEGQYF
size: NA; V: TRBV7-9; D: TRBD2; J: TRBJ2-7; DNA: TGTGCTAGACAGTTAGCGGGAGGGTACGAGCAGTACTTC; CDR3: CARQLAGGYEQYF
size: NA; V: TRBV6-1; D: TRBD1; J: TRBJ2-7; DNA: TGTGCCAGCCTTTCCTTGTCGGGACAGTCTATCTACGAGCAGTACTTC; CDR3: CASLSLSGQSIYEQYF
size: few; V: TRBV7-9; D: NA; J: TRBJ2-7; DNA: TGCGCCAGCAGCCAAGTCCGCGGATCCACCTACGAGCAGTACTTC; CDR3: CASSQVRGSTYEQYF
size: many; V: TRBV24-1; D: NA; J: TRBJ2-7; DNA: TGTGCCACAAGTACACGAGACGAGCAGTACTTC; CDR3: CATSTRDEQYF
size: many; V: TRBV2; D: NA; J: TRBJ1-1; DNA: TGTGCCAGCAATCTAAATGGGGTACCCCAAGCTTTCTTT; CDR3: CASNLNGVPQAFF
size: many; V: TRBV12-3/TRBV12-4; D: TRBD2; J: TRBJ2-6; DNA: TGTGCCAGCAGTCCCCGGACTAGCGGGATCTCTGGGGCCAACGTCCTGACTTTC; CDR3: CASSPRTSGISGANVLTF
size: many; V: TRBV10-3; D: NA; J: TRBJ2-6; DNA: TGTGCCATCAACCCAGACCCCTCTGGGGCCAACGTCCTGACTTTC; CDR3: CAINPDPSGANVLTF
size: NA; V: TRBV29-1; D: TRBD1; J: TRBJ2-7; DNA: TGCAGCTTTGAGGGACAGGGCCACTACGAGCAGTACTTC; CDR3: CSFEGQGHYEQYF
size: many; V: TRBV6-5; D: NA; J: TRBJ1-5; DNA: TGTGCCAGCAGTTACGTGCGGGGGCTGGATCAGCCCCAGCATTTT; CDR3: CASSYVRGLDQPQHF
size: few; V: TRBV20-1; D: NA; J: TRBJ2-7; DNA: TGCAGTGCTACCGGGACTTTGAACTCCTACGAGCAGTACTTC; CDR3: CSATGTLNSYEQYF
size: many; V: TRBV25-1; D: NA; J: TRBJ1-1; DNA: TGTGCCAGCAGTGAATATTACCCTGAGAAAGGAGACACTGAAGCTTTCTTT; CDR3: CASSEYYPEKGDTEAFF
size: many; V: TRBV10-3; D: NA; J: TRBJ2-7; DNA: TGTGCCATCGGGGACAACTACGAGCAGTACTTC; CDR3: CAIGDNYEQYF
size: many; V: TRBV29-1; D: NA; J: TRBJ1-4; DNA: TGCAGCGCATTGACCAGTCCTAATGAAAAACTGTTTTTT; CDR3: CSALTSPNEKLFF
size: once; V: TRBV10-3; D: TRBD2; J: TRBJ2-7; DNA: TGTGCTAGAGGAGGGACTAGCGGGTACGAGCAGTACTTC; CDR3: CARGGTSGYEQYF
size: few; V: TRBV7-2; D: NA; J: TRBJ2-2; DNA: TGTGCCAGCACCTCACGCGGCGCGAACACCGGGGAGCTGTTTTTT; CDR3: CASTSRGANTGELFF
size: NA; V: TRBV5-4; D: NA; J: TRBJ1-3; DNA: TGTGCCAGCAGTTCCAGGGATTTTGGAAACACCATATATTTT; CDR3: CASSSRDFGNTIYF
size: NA; V: TRBV5-1; D: NA; J: TRBJ2-7; DNA: TGCGCCAGCAGCTCCACTACCAGGGTTGGAGAGCAGTACTTC; CDR3: CASSSTTRVGEQYF
size: NA; V: TRBV7-6; D: NA; J: TRBJ2-5; DNA: TGTGCCAGCAGCTTGCCCGGAGGGAGGCCAGGGCTAGAGATCCAGTACTTC; CDR3: CASSLPGGRPGLEIQYF
size: NA; V: TRBV7-9; D: NA; J: TRBJ1-1; DNA: TGTGCCAGCAGCTTAGTGATTATGAACACTGAAGCTTTCTTT; CDR3: CASSLVIMNTEAFF
size: few; V: TRBV12-3/TRBV12-4; D: NA; J: TRBJ2-7; DNA: TGTGCCAGCAGCAGGGCCTCCGAGCAGTACTTC; CDR3: CASSRASEQYF
size: NA; V: TRBV10-3; D: NA; J: TRBJ1-3; DNA: TGTGCCATCAGTGAGACAGGTCTCTCTGGAAACACCATATATTTT; CDR3: CAISETGLSGNTIYF
size: many; V: TRBV29-1; D: NA; J: TRBJ2-7; DNA: TGCAGCGCAGCAGGGTCCTACGAGCAGTACTTC; CDR3: CSAAGSYEQYF
size: NA; V: TRBV19; D: NA; J: TRBJ1-5; DNA: TGTGCCAGTAAATCGTCGGGGGTTCCAGGTCAGCCCCAGCATTTT; CDR3: CASKSSGVPGQPQHF
size: NA; V: TRBV2; D: NA; J: TRBJ1-6; DNA: TGTGCCAGCAGTTATGGCCGCCTCAATTCACCCCTCCACTTT; CDR3: CASSYGRLNSPLHF
size: NA; V: TRBV11-2; D: NA; J: TRBJ2-7; DNA: TGTGCCAGCAGCCCAACGTTGGTAGCGAGGGCCTACGAGCAGTACTTC; CDR3: CASSPTLVARAYEQYF
size: many; V: TRBV7-8; D: TRBD1; J: TRBJ1-5; DNA: TGTGCCAGCAGCCCCAGGACAGGGGGTGGCCAGCCCCAGCATTTT; CDR3: CASSPRTGGGQPQHF
size: many; V: TRBV29-1; D: NA; J: TRBJ1-4; DNA: TGCAGCGTTGAAGATCCGGGCAGGGAACGGGAAAAACTGTTTTTT; CDR3: CSVEDPGREREKLFF
size: many; V: TRBV9; D: NA; J: TRBJ1-3; DNA: TGTGCCAGCAGCGTAGATACAGGGAAGCGTGGAAACACCATATATTTT; CDR3: CASSVDTGKRGNTIYF
size: many; V: TRBV2; D: NA; J: TRBJ1-5; DNA: TGTGCCAGCAGCGAAACACATGGAAGCAATCAGCCCCAGCATTTT; CDR3: CASSETHGSNQPQHF
size: many; V: TRBV11-2; D: TRBD1; J: TRBJ1-2; DNA: TGTGCCAGCAGCTCAGACAGGGGTGCTCACTACACCTTC; CDR3: CASSSDRGAHYTF
size: NA; V: TRBV19; D: NA; J: TRBJ2-6; DNA: TGTGCCAGTAGTACTCCGGGCTCTGGGGCCAACGTCCTGACTTTC; CDR3: CASSTPGSGANVLTF
size: many; V: TRBV2; D: TRBD1; J: TRBJ1-2; DNA: TGTGCCACCTGGACTTTAGGGGGCTACTATGGCTACACCTTC; CDR3: CATWTLGGYYGYTF
size: NA; V: TRBV9; D: TRBD1; J: TRBJ2-7; DNA: TGTGCCAGCAGCTTCACAGGGGCAGGCACGACCGAGCAGTACTTC; CDR3: CASSFTGAGTTEQYF
size: few; V: TRBV7-2; D: NA; J: TRBJ1-5; DNA: TGTGCCAGCAGTCAGTTGGCCATGTGGACCCAGCATTTT; CDR3: CASSQLAMWTQHF
size: many; V: TRBV29-1; D: NA; J: TRBJ1-2; DNA: TGCAGCGTTGAAGACCCCCGGGTGGCAGGGGACTATGGCTACACCTTC; CDR3: CSVEDPRVAGDYGYTF
size: many; V: TRBV15; D: TRBD1; J: TRBJ1-6; DNA: TGTGCCACCAGCAGAGCGATAAACAGGGGGTCTTCACCCCTCCACTTT; CDR3: CATSRAINRGSSPLHF
size: many; V: TRBV20-1; D: NA; J: TRBJ1-1; DNA: TGCAGTGCTTCTGGGACATCCCTAGGAGTCACTGAAGCTTTCTTT; CDR3: CSASGTSLGVTEAFF